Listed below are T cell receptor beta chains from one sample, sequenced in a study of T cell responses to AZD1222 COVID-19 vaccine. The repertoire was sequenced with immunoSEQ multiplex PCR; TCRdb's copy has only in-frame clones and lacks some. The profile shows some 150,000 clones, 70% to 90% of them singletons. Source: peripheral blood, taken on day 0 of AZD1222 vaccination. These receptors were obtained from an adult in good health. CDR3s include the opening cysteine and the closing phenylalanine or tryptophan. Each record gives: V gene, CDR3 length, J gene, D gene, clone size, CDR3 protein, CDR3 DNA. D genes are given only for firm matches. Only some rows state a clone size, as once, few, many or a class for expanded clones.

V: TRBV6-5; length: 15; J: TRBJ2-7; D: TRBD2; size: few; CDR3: CASRPWTSGTYEQYF; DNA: TGTGCCAGCAGACCTTGGACTAGCGGGACTTACGAGCAGTACTTC
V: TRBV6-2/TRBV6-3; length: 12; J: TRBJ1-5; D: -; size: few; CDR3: CASSARTRAQHF; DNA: TGTGCCAGCAGCGCTAGGACTAGAGCCCAGCATTTT
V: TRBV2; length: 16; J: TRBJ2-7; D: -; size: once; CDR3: CASTQRSLRLSYEQYF; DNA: TGTGCCAGCACCCAGAGGAGCTTAAGGCTGTCCTACGAGCAGTACTTC
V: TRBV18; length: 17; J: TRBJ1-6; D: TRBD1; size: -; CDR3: CASSPILTGGEQPPLHF; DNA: TGTGCCAGCTCACCAATACTCACAGGGGGCGAGCAGCCACCCCTCCACTTT
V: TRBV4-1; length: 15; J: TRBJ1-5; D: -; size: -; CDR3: CASSQLSQGNQPQHF; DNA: TGCGCCAGCAGCCAACTATCGCAGGGCAATCAGCCCCAGCATTTT
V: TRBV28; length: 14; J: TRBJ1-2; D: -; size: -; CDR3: CASSSREVVYGYTF; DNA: TGTGCCAGCAGTTCCCGCGAGGTCGTCTATGGCTACACCTTC
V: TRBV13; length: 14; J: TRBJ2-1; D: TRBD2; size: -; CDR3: CASSSGASGNEQFF; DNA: TGTGCCAGCAGTTCCGGGGCTAGCGGAAATGAGCAGTTCTTC
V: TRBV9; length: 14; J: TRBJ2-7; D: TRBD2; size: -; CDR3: CASSLGLAGTKQYF; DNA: TGTGCCAGCAGCTTGGGACTAGCGGGAACCAAGCAGTACTTC
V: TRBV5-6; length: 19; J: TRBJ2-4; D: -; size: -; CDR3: CASSFGGSQVPLAKNIQYF; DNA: TGTGCCAGCAGCTTCGGGGGCAGCCAAGTACCTCTAGCCAAAAACATTCAGTACTTC
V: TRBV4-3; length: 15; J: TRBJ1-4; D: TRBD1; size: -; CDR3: CASSQGDRASEKLFF; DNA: TGCGCCAGCAGCCAAGGGGACAGGGCAAGCGAAAAACTGTTTTTT
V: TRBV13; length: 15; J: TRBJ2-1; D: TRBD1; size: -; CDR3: CASSSTGAGDNEQFF; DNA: TGTGCCAGCAGCTCCACAGGGGCCGGGGACAATGAGCAGTTCTTC
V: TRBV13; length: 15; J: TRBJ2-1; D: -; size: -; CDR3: CASSFQRTLYNEQFF; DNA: TGTGCCAGCAGCTTCCAGCGAACCCTCTACAATGAGCAGTTCTTC
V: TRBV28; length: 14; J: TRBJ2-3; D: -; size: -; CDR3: CASSRSAVEDTQYF; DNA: TGTGCCAGCAGTCGGTCAGCGGTCGAAGATACGCAGTATTTT
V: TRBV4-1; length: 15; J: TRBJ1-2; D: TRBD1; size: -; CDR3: CASSPSQGARGGYTF; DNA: TGCGCCAGCAGCCCTTCACAGGGGGCGCGAGGTGGCTACACCTTC
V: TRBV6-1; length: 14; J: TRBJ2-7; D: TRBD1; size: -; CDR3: CASSDHRDSYEQYF; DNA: TGTGCCAGCAGTGACCACCGGGACAGCTACGAGCAGTACTTC
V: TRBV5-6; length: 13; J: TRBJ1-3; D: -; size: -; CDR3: CASSLSGEGTIYF; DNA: TGTGCCAGCAGCTTGTCGGGGGAAGGGACCATATATTTT
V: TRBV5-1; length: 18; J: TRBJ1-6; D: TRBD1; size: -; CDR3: CASSLGPDRGMGISPLHF; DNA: TGCGCCAGCAGCTTGGGTCCGGACAGGGGAATGGGGATTTCACCCCTCCACTTT
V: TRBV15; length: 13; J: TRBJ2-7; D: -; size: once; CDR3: CATSGAGSYEQYF; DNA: TGTGCCACCAGCGGAGCCGGCTCCTACGAGCAGTACTTC
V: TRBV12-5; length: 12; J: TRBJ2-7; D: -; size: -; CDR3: CATSAGPYEQYF; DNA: TGTGCTACCTCTGCGGGGCCCTACGAGCAGTACTTC
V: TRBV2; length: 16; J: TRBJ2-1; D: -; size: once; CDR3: CASTSPLPNSYNEQFF; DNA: TGTGCCAGCACTTCCCCCCTCCCAAACTCCTACAATGAGCAGTTCTTC
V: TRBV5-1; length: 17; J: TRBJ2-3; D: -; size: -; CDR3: CASTLGIGGPSTDTQYF; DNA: TGCGCCAGCACCCTAGGTATCGGGGGACCTAGCACAGATACGCAGTATTTT
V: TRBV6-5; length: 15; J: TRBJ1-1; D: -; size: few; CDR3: CASGPVVRVRTEAFF; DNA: TGTGCCAGCGGGCCCGTCGTCAGGGTGAGAACTGAAGCTTTCTTT
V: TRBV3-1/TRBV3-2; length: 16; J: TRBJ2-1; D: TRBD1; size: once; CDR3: CASSQVFRQGHNEQFF; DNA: TGTGCCAGCAGCCAAGTATTCCGACAGGGGCACAATGAGCAGTTCTTC
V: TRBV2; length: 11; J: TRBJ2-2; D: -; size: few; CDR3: CASRRGGELFF; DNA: TGTGCCAGCAGGCGGGGCGGGGAGCTGTTTTTT
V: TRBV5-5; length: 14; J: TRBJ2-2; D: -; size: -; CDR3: CASSLRPHTGELFF; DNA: TGTGCCAGCAGCTTAAGGCCCCACACCGGGGAGCTGTTTTTT
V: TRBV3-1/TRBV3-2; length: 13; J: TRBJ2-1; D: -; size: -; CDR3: CASSQGTAGREFF; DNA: TGTGCCAGCAGCCAAGGAACGGCGGGTCGGGAGTTCTTC
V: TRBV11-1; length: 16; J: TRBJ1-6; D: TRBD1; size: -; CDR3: CASSFPTGTGDSPLHF; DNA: TGTGCCAGCAGCTTTCCGACAGGGACCGGGGATTCACCCCTCCACTTT
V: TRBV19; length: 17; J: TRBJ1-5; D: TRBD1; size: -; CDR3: CASREDRGHGGNQPQHF; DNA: TGTGCCAGTCGAGAGGACAGGGGGCACGGGGGCAATCAGCCCCAGCATTTT
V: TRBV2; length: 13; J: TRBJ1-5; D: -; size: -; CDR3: CASSEWRNQPQHF; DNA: TGTGCCAGCAGTGAGTGGCGCAATCAGCCCCAGCATTTT
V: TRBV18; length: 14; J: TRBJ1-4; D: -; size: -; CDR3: CASSPDTGSEKLFF; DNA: TGTGCCAGCTCACCAGACACGGGTTCGGAAAAACTGTTTTTT